These T cell receptor beta chains were read from a single sample in a study of cytomegalovirus exposure and HLA in healthy donors. The assay was immunoSEQ multiplex PCR, and TCRdb's table has in-frame clones only and misses some. The data hold tens of thousands of clones, with around 84% observed a single time. The sequencing sample was made of PBMCs. The receptors derive from a man between 18 and 35 years old in good health and CMV-seronegative. Each CDR3 is given with its conserved first and last residue. The D gene is left open where the match is weak. Some rows have no size entry. The others give once, few or many, or a class for an expanded clone.

clone_size	d_call	v_call	j_call	cdr3_nt	cdr3_aa
.	.	TRBV2	TRBJ2-7	TGTGCCAGCAGTGCACGACAGATGGAGCAGTACTTC	CASSARQMEQYF
few	TRBD1	TRBV29-1	TRBJ2-3	TGCAGCGTCGGGGACAGCTCCACAGATACGCAGTATTTT	CSVGDSSTDTQYF
.	TRBD2	TRBV5-1	TRBJ2-3	TGCGCCAGCAGCTTGGATGGTATGGGCGGGAGTTCGGATACGCAGTATTTT	CASSLDGMGGSSDTQYF
.	TRBD1	TRBV11-2	TRBJ1-3	TGTGCCAGCAGCCGACAGGGGGCGAGCTCTGGAAACACCATATATTTT	CASSRQGASSGNTIYF
.	.	TRBV15	TRBJ2-6	TGTGCCACCAGCAGGGAGACTGGGGCCAACGTCCTGACTTTC	CATSRETGANVLTF
.	.	TRBV27	TRBJ2-7	TGTGCCAGCAGTTTGGGAGGCGAGCAGTACTTC	CASSLGGEQYF
.	.	TRBV9	TRBJ1-2	TGTGCCAGCAGCCCCTCCTCGAAGAGGACTCCTTATGGCTACACCTTC	CASSPSSKRTPYGYTF
.	.	TRBV27	TRBJ2-1	TGTGCCAGCAGTTTCAGGTCGAGGGATGAGCAGTTCTTC	CASSFRSRDEQFF
.	.	TRBV6-5	TRBJ2-2	TGTGCCAGCAGGAACCGATGGAGCGCCGGGGAGCTGTTTTTT	CASRNRWSAGELFF
.	.	TRBV6-6	TRBJ2-1	TGTGCCAGCAGTTTAAGGGGAACCAACAATGAGCAGTTCTTC	CASSLRGTNNEQFF
.	TRBD1	TRBV6-1	TRBJ2-7	TGTGCCAGCAGTTCCCAGGGACAGGTCCAAAGCGAGCAGTACTTC	CASSSQGQVQSEQYF
.	TRBD2	TRBV6-1	TRBJ2-2	TGTGCCAGCTCTTTTAGCGGGAGGCTCACCGGGGAGCTGTTTTTT	CASSFSGRLTGELFF
.	.	TRBV18	TRBJ1-1	TGTGCCAGCTCACCATATCCGGGGGACACTGAAGCTTTCTTT	CASSPYPGDTEAFF
.	.	TRBV5-4	TRBJ1-4	TGTGCCAGCAGCTTGGGGGCACGTAATGAAAAACTGTTTTTT	CASSLGARNEKLFF
.	TRBD1	TRBV5-1	TRBJ1-2	TGCGCCAGCAGCTTGGACAGTCCAGGGGGCGAGGGTAGCTACACCTTC	CASSLDSPGGEGSYTF
few	TRBD2	TRBV5-1	TRBJ2-1	TGCGCCAGCAGCTTGTGGGCTAGCGGGGGATACAATGAGCAGTTCTTC	CASSLWASGGYNEQFF
.	TRBD2	TRBV5-1	TRBJ2-7	TGCGCCAGCAGCTTAAGACTAGCGGACTACGAGCAGTACTTC	CASSLRLADYEQYF
.	TRBD2	TRBV19	TRBJ2-1	TGTGCCAGTAGTATTTCGGAATGGGGGAGGGCCTCCAATGAGCAGTTCTTC	CASSISEWGRASNEQFF
few	.	TRBV5-6	TRBJ1-3	TGTGCCAGCAGCCCTACCGGGAGCTCTGGAAACACCATATATTTT	CASSPTGSSGNTIYF
.	.	TRBV5-1	TRBJ1-6	TGCGCCAGCAGCTTGGGGTCAATGACGGCGGATTCACCCCTCCACTTT	CASSLGSMTADSPLHF
few	TRBD1	TRBV2	TRBJ1-1	TGTGCCAGCAGCCGAGGACAGGGTAACACTGAAGCTTTCTTT	CASSRGQGNTEAFF
.	TRBD1	TRBV30	TRBJ1-1	TGTGCCTGGAGTGTAGGGGGCCTGAACACTGAAGCTTTCTTT	CAWSVGGLNTEAFF
.	TRBD1	TRBV30	TRBJ1-1	TGTGCCTGGAGTGTACCCCAGACAGGGATAGAAGCTTTCTTT	CAWSVPQTGIEAFF
.	.	TRBV9	TRBJ2-1	TGTGCCAGCAGCCCTACCGGGACTGGATACAATGAGCAGTTCTTC	CASSPTGTGYNEQFF
.	TRBD1	TRBV18	TRBJ2-7	TGTGCCAGCTCACTGGAGACCGGGACAGCAAACTACGAGCAGTACTTC	CASSLETGTANYEQYF
.	TRBD1	TRBV6-5	TRBJ1-6	TGTGCCAGCAGTTACGGTCGACAGGGGTGGGATTCACCCCTCCACTTT	CASSYGRQGWDSPLHF
.	.	TRBV7-2	TRBJ2-6	TGTGCCAGCAGCTTAGGGTCGGGATCTGGGGCCAACGTCCTGACTTTC	CASSLGSGSGANVLTF
once	.	TRBV7-9	TRBJ1-4	TGTGCCAGCAGCTCGACGGGGGGAACCACTAATGAAAAACTGTTTTTT	CASSSTGGTTNEKLFF
.	.	TRBV6-1	TRBJ1-2	TGTGCCAGCAGTGAAGGGGGCGGTCGTAACTATGGCTACACCTTC	CASSEGGGRNYGYTF
.	.	TRBV10-3	TRBJ2-5	TGTGCCATCGATTCGTACGGGCAGGGGCCCTCCTACCAAGAGACCCAGTACTTC	CAIDSYGQGPSYQETQYF
few	.	TRBV6-6	TRBJ2-1	TGTGCCAGCAGTTACTTCGGGGGAAATGAGCAGTTCTTC	CASSYFGGNEQFF
.	TRBD2	TRBV5-4	TRBJ2-7	TGTGCCAGCAGCCAGCGGGATTTGTACGAGCAGTACTTC	CASSQRDLYEQYF
.	TRBD1	TRBV14	TRBJ1-2	TGTGCCAGCAGCCAGGACACCGGGACAGTATTTCGGGGCTACACCTTC	CASSQDTGTVFRGYTF
.	.	TRBV28	TRBJ1-2	TGTGCCAGCGCTACCACGCCTGACTATGGCTACACCTTC	CASATTPDYGYTF
.	.	TRBV6-1	TRBJ2-1	TGTGCCAGCAGTCATGGACAGCCTAACGGGGTCTTC	CASSHGQPNGVF
.	.	TRBV4-3	TRBJ1-2	TGCGCCAGCAGCCCTGGTTCGGGGGGCTATGGCTACACCTTC	CASSPGSGGYGYTF
.	.	TRBV29-1	TRBJ1-2	TGCAGCGTTGTCTGGGGCCGCCATGGCTACACCTTC	CSVVWGRHGYTF
.	.	TRBV7-9	TRBJ1-1	TGTGCCAGCAGCCCTCTGACTGAAGCTTTCTTT	CASSPLTEAFF
once	TRBD2	TRBV9	TRBJ2-5	TGTGCCAGCAGCGGACTAGCGGCGAACCAAGAGACCCAGTACTTC	CASSGLAANQETQYF
once	.	TRBV7-2	TRBJ1-6	TGTGCCAGCAGCCTCAGGGGTAATTCACCCCTCCACTTT	CASSLRGNSPLHF
once	.	TRBV2	TRBJ1-5	TGTGCCAGCAGTGATGGGCAGTCTTCGGGCAATCAGCCCCAGCATTTT	CASSDGQSSGNQPQHF
.	.	TRBV2	TRBJ2-7	TGTGCCAGCAGTGCACCGGGACAATCGAATGCGCAGTACTTC	CASSAPGQSNAQYF
.	.	TRBV25-1	TRBJ1-2	TGTGCCAGCAGCTCGGACTCCCCACGTGGCGGCTACACCTTC	CASSSDSPRGGYTF
.	TRBD1	TRBV10-3	TRBJ1-1	TGTGCCATCAGTACAACCGCAGGGGGCAGAGAAGCTTTCTTT	CAISTTAGGREAFF
.	TRBD2	TRBV6-4	TRBJ2-5	TGTGCCGGCCCGACTAGCGGGAGTAGGGAGACCCAGTACTTC	CAGPTSGSRETQYF
.	TRBD1	TRBV19	TRBJ1-1	TGTGCCAGTACCAAAAGCAGGGGGCCCACTGAAGCTTTCTTT	CASTKSRGPTEAFF
.	TRBD2	TRBV15	TRBJ2-7	TGTGCCACCCAATCTAGCGGTGGGAGCTCCTACGAGCAGTACTTC	CATQSSGGSSYEQYF
.	.	TRBV9	TRBJ1-6	TGTGCCAGCAGCGTAGATGGGCAGTTTTCCTCACCCCTCCACTTT	CASSVDGQFSSPLHF
.	.	TRBV5-1	TRBJ2-2	TGCGCCAGCAGCGCACAAGGGGGCACCGGGGAGCTGTTTTTT	CASSAQGGTGELFF
.	TRBD2	TRBV28	TRBJ2-3	TGTGCCAGCAGTTCACGACTAGCGGGACTTATCTTACCGCGGTATTTT	CASSSRLAGLILPRYF
.	.	TRBV7-8	TRBJ2-5	TGTGCCAGCAGCCCATATCCTAGAGGTTCCCAAGAGACCCAGTACTTC	CASSPYPRGSQETQYF
.	.	TRBV4-1	TRBJ2-7	TGCGCCAGCAGCCGGGGAACTAGCTCCTACGAGCAGTACTTC	CASSRGTSSYEQYF
.	TRBD1	TRBV7-6	TRBJ1-1	TGTGCCAGCGTAAAGGGACAGGGCATAAACACTGAAGCTTTCTTT	CASVKGQGINTEAFF
.	TRBD1	TRBV9	TRBJ2-2	TGTGCCAGCAGCCCATCCGCGGCAGGGGGAAGCACCGGGGAGCTGTTTTTT	CASSPSAAGGSTGELFF
.	.	TRBV19	TRBJ2-6	TGTGCCAGTAAGACAAGGGGCAGGGCTGGGGCCAACGTCCTGACTTTC	CASKTRGRAGANVLTF